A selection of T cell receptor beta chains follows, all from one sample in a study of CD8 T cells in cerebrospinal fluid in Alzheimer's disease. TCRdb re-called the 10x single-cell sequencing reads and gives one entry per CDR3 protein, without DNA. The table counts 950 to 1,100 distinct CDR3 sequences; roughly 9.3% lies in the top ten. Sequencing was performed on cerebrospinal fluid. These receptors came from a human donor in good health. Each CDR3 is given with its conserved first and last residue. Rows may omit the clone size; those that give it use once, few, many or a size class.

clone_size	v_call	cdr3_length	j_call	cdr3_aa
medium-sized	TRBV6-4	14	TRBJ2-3	CASSAQGPTDTQYF
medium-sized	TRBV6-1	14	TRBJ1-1	CASSDRGGNTEAFF
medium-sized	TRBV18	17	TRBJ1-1	CASSPAGQGLMNTEAFF
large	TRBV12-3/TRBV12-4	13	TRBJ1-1	CASITTGGTEAFF
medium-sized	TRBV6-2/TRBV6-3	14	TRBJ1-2	CASSYSGQTYGYTF
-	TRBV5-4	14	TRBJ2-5	CASRRTGTHETQYF
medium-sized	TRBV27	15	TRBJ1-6	CASSLRQGNNSPLHF
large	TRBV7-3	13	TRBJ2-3	CASSLRESDTQYF
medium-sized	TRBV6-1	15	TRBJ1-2	CASSQGGGAVYGYTF
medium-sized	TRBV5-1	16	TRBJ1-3	CASSLAPGADGNTIYF
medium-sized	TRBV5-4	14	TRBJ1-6	CASGNRGYNSPLHF
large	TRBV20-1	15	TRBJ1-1	CSAREGRREDTEAFF
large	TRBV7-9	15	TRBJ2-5	CASSSPGEGRETQYF
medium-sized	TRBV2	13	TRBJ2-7	CASSLTGNYEQYF
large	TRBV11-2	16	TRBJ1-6	CASSPYPEGSRFLLHF